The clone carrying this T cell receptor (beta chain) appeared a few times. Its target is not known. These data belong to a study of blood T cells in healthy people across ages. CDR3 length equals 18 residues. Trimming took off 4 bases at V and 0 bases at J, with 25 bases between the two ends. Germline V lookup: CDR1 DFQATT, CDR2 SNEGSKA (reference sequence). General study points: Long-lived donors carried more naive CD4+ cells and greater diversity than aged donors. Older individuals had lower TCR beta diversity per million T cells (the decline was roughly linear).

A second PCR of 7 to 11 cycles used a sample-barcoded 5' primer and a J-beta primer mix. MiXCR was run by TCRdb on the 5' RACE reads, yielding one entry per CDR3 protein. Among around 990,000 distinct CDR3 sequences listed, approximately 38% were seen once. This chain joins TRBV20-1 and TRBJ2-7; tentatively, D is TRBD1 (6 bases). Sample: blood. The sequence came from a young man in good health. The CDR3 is CSAIGGVTGWVPSYEQYF. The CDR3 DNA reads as TGCAGTGCTATAGGAGGAGTAACAGGGTGGGTTCCCTCCTACGAGCAGTACTTC.